The 10 T cell receptor beta chains reported below all come from one sample, sequenced in a study of CD8+CD57+ T cells in acquired aplastic anemia. Using genomic DNA as the template, TCR beta VDJ and CDR3 profiling was carried out. TCRdb recomputed calls from the reads with MiXCR, one row per CDR3 protein. The sample holds some 180,000 distinct CDR3 sequences, less than 65% seen once. Patients selected for sequencing had displayed CD8+CD57+ cell expansion by flow cytometry. The sequencing input was sorted CD4+, CD8+, or CD8+CD57+ T cells (not recorded which) from PBMCs. The source of these receptors is a human donor with aplastic anemia.

The chain recombines TRBV7-9 with TRBJ2-7; TRBD1 might be the D (7 bases). V lost 5 bases and J lost 3, with 17 bases in between. Germline V gene lookup returns CDR1 SEHNR and CDR2 FQNEAQ (reference sequence). The CDR3 loop spans 15 amino acids. This CDR3 reads CASSPNRGGDYEQYF. DNA for the CDR3: TGTGCCAGCAGCCCGAACAGGGGAGGCGACTACGAGCAGTACTTC.

The chain combines TRBV7-8 with TRBJ2-7, with unresolved D. Trimming stripped 2 bases from V and 0 bases from J, with 8 bases between. Germline assignment: CDR1 SGHVS and CDR2 FQNEAQ. CDR3 size: 14 residues. The CDR3 sequence is CASSLRQASYEQYF. The CDR3 DNA reads as TGTGCCAGCAGCTTAAGGCAGGCCTCCTACGAGCAGTACTTC.

This clonotype has a count of ten or more. The chain joins TRBV20-1 to TRBJ2-3, with TRBD2 matching over 10 bases. CDR1 and CDR2 from the germline V gene are DFQATT and SNEGSKA (reference sequence). V lost 1 base and J lost 2; bases outside the gene matches: 9. This CDR3 is 17 amino acids long. The CDR3 region is CSARVGELAGTTDTQYF. CDR3 nucleotide sequence: TGCAGTGCTAGAGTTGGCGAACTAGCGGGGACCACAGATACGCAGTATTTT.

The chain links TRBV6-1 to TRBJ1-2; no clear D. The CDR3 sequence is 16 residues long. The V end was cut by 3 bases, the J end by 12 bases, with 26 bases between. Germline-derived CDR1 and CDR2 are MNHNS and SASEGT. CDR3 sequence (DNA): TGTGCCAGCAGTGATTGGATTGGCGGCAAGAGCTCTGGAAACACCTTC. The encoded protein is CASSDWIGGKSSGNTF.

The gene calls are TRBV20-1 and TRBJ1-2, with a weak D call TRBD1 (6 bases). Trimming left V 6 bases short and J 4 bases short, with 15 bases between. The CDR3 runs to 13 residues. Germline lookup yields CDR1 DFQATT and CDR2 SNEGSKA (reference sequence). CDR3 protein: CSAKDSSLYGYTF. In DNA form, the CDR3 reads TGCAGTGCCAAGGACAGCTCCCTCTATGGCTACACCTTC.

The chain joins TRBV7-9 to TRBJ2-3; 10 bases map to TRBD1. CDR3 size: 16 residues. With V trimmed by 2 bases and J by 6 bases, 8 bases remained unmatched. Germline lookup yields CDR1 SEHNR and CDR2 FQNEAQ (reference sequence). CDR3 residues: CASSLSRDRGHDTQYF. The CDR3 DNA follows: TGTGCCAGCAGCTTATCTAGGGACAGGGGCCACGATACGCAGTATTTT.

J is TRBJ2-2 and V is TRBV7-9; unclear D gene. Germline V CDR1 and CDR2: SEHNR, FQNEAQ (reference sequence). The CDR3 contains 13 residues. Trimming cost V 2 bases and J 5 bases, with 6 bases left between them. In DNA, the CDR3 is TGTGCCAGCAGCTTACCTCCTACCGGGGAGCTGTTTTTT. Translating gives CASSLPPTGELFF. The full variable domain, in which reference TRBV7-9 and TRBJ2-2 provide the parts outside the CDR3, is DTGVSQNPRHKITKRGQNVTFRCDPISEHNRLYWYRQTLGQGPEFLTYFQNEAQLEKSRLLSDRFSAERPKGSFSTLEIQRTEQGDSAMYLCASSLPPTGELFFGEGSRLTVL.

The V call is TRBV24-1, the J call TRBJ2-7; D gene ambiguous. The CDR3 runs 13 residues. Per the germline V gene, CDR1 is KGHDR and CDR2 is SFDVKD. V was shortened by 5 bases and J by 3 bases, with 10 bases between the two germline ends. CDR3 residues: CATSAGSLYEQYF. DNA of the CDR3: TGTGCCACCAGTGCCGGGTCCCTCTACGAGCAGTACTTC.

This chain's CDR3 is CASSFRGPEQFF. The CDR3 DNA sequence: TGTGCCAGCAGTTTTCGGGGGCCTGAGCAGTTCTTC. V is TRBV12-3 or TRBV12-4 and J is TRBJ2-1, with D possibly called TRBD1 or TRBD2 (6 bases each). Deletions cut 3 bases from V and 9 bases from J, with 9 bases between. The CDR3 length is 12 residues.

This clonotype was seen ten or more times. V is TRBV2 and J is TRBJ2-7; possible D gene TRBD2, 5 bases. From germline, CDR1 is SNHLY and CDR2 FYNNEI. The CDR3 totals 15 residues. Trimming removed 3 bases from V and 2 bases from J, with 14 bases in between. This CDR3 reads CASSDPGQTTYEQYF. The CDR3 nucleotides are TGTGCCAGCAGTGACCCTGGGCAGACTACCTACGAGCAGTACTTC.